This TCR beta chain emerged from a study of T-cell reconstitution after alpha-beta-depleted transplantation in children. As it was prepared, the TCRbeta library received unique molecular identifiers. TCRdb recomputed calls from the PCR reads with MiXCR, one row per CDR3 protein. The repertoire has 65,000 to 90,000 distinct CDR3 sequences, 11% of them found once; the top ten carry approximately 13%. Study findings and constraints: Newly made T cells mostly supplied T-cell counts and diversity one year after transplant.

This clonotype has ten or more counts. Its antigen is not known. The CDR3 spans 16 residues. The V gene lost 1 base and the J gene lost 4 bases, with 20 bases spanning the gap. Germline-derived CDR1 and CDR2 are DFQATT and SNEGSKA (reference sequence). The source material was PBMCs, sampled before TCRalphabeta/CD19-depleted stem cell transplant. This clonotype originated in a boy under 18 with acute myeloid leukemia, due to receive a stem cell transplant. This sequence joins TRBV20-1 and TRBJ2-7; unclear D gene. The chain's CDR3 is CSARGGRTTVLYEQYF. In DNA form, the CDR3 reads TGCAGTGCTAGAGGAGGACGGACGACCGTCTTATACGAGCAGTACTTC.